This TCR beta chain was identified in a study of shared clonotypes between healthy human individuals. Whole-study context: The donor group consisted of two women and three men, aged 18 to 49.

This CDR3 comprises 13 residues. CDR1 is SGHRS, CDR2 YFSETQ, per germline. The authors distributed each subset's genomic DNA evenly over several immunoSEQ plates. Loaded into unsorted PBMC replicate PCRs was approximately 300 ng DNA, some 27,000 T cell genomes. The method was immunoSEQ multiplex PCR; TCRdb's version includes in-frame clones alone and lacks a portion of them. Seen here are about 560,000 clones, around 78% observed once, and the top ten hold about 12%. Concerning this clone: Mismatch with germline at one junction end may stem from a read error.

V usage is TRBV5-1 and J usage is TRBJ1-5; D ambiguous. This clonotype originated in a woman in her forties in good health. Some clones in this sample may be carry-over from other donors' samples. Source material: PBMCs. The CDR3: CDSSTVPSGAQHF. The CDR3 region has the DNA TGCGACAGCAGCACGGTCCCAAGCGGAGCCCAGCATTTT.